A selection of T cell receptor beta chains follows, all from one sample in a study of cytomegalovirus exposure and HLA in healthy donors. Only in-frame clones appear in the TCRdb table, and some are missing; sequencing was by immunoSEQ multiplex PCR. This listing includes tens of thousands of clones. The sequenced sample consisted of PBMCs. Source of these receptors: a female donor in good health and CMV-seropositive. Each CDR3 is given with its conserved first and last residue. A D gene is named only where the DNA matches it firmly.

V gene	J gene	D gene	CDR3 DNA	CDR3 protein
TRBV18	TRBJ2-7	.	TGTGCCAGCTCAGGAGACTACGAGCAGTACTTC	CASSGDYEQYF
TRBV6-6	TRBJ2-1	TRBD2	TGTGCCAGCAGTTCGGGACTAGACGTATATGAGCAGTTCTTC	CASSSGLDVYEQFF
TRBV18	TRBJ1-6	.	TGTGCCAGCTCACCGGTAGGGGTCTCACCCCTCCACTTT	CASSPVGVSPLHF
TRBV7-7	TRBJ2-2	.	TGTGCTAGCAGCTTAAGGGGGAACACCGGGGAGCTGTTTTTT	CASSLRGNTGELFF
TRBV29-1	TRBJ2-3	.	TGCAGCGTCTGGCTAGCGGTCGGTGGGGGGCCCACAGATACGCAGTATTTT	CSVWLAVGGGPTDTQYF
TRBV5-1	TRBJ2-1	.	TGCGCCAGCAGCCTGGCCAACCCCGGCGGCAATGAGCAGTTCTTC	CASSLANPGGNEQFF
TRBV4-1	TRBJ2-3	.	TGCGCCAGCAGCCAATGTACCGGGACTTTAAACACAGATACGCAGTATTTT	CASSQCTGTLNTDTQYF
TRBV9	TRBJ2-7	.	TGTGCCAGCAGCGCCGCGGGTGGGGACTTTGTCTACGAGCAGTACTTC	CASSAAGGDFVYEQYF
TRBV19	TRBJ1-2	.	TGTGCCAGTAGTATCGCCGGACAGCTCATTAACTATGGCTACACCTTC	CASSIAGQLINYGYTF
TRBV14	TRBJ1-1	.	TGTGCCAGCAGCCGCGGCTTGAACACTGAAGCTTTCTTT	CASSRGLNTEAFF
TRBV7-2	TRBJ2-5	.	TGTGCCAGCAGCCCGGAACCAGCCCAACGGAGCCAGTACTTC	CASSPEPAQRSQYF
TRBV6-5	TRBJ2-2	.	TGTGCCAGCGGCGGACTAAACACCGGGGAGCTGTTTTTT	CASGGLNTGELFF
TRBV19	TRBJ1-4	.	TGTGCCAGTAGTCGCCCGGGAGGCCGGGAAAAACTGTTTTTT	CASSRPGGREKLFF
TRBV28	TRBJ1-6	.	TGTGCCAGCACCCATGGGGGGGGAATACCTAATTCACCCCTCCACTTT	CASTHGGGIPNSPLHF
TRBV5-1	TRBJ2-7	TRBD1	TGCGCCAGCAGCTTGGTGGGGACAGGGGGCGTTAATGTGCAGTACTTC	CASSLVGTGGVNVQYF
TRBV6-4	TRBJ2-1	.	TGTGCCAGCAGTGACTCTGAGAGCTCCTACAATGAGCAGTTCTTC	CASSDSESSYNEQFF
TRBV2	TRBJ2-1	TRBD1	TGTGCCAGCGTCCGGGACAGGGACTTTGGTGGGGAGCAGTTCTTC	CASVRDRDFGGEQFF
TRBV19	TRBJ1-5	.	TGTGCCAGTAGTATATTGGCCAGCAATCAGCCCCAGCATTTT	CASSILASNQPQHF
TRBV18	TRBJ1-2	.	TGTGCCAGCTCACCAGTAGACTCCTATGGCTACACCTTC	CASSPVDSYGYTF
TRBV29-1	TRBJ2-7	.	TGCAGCGTCTCGACAGGACCCTCCTACGAGCAGTACTTC	CSVSTGPSYEQYF
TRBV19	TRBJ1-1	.	TGTGCCAGTAGTGGACAGCTTAACACTGAAGCTTTCTTT	CASSGQLNTEAFF
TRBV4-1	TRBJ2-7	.	TGCGCCAGCAGCCAAGTTGGACAGAGCCCCTACGAGCAGTACTTC	CASSQVGQSPYEQYF
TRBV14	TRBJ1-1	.	TGTGCCAGCAGCCATTCCATTGACACTGAAGCTTTCTTT	CASSHSIDTEAFF
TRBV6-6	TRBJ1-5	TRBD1	TGTGCCAGCAGACAGGGGTTCAATCAGCCCCAGCATTTT	CASRQGFNQPQHF
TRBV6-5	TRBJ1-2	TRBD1	TGTGCCAGCAGCCCCCGGGACAGCTATGGCTACACCTTC	CASSPRDSYGYTF
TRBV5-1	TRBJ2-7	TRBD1	TGCGCCAGCAGCTACTCACCGGGACAGGGGGCCTACGAGCAGTACTTC	CASSYSPGQGAYEQYF
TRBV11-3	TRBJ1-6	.	TGTGCCAGCAGCCCCGGACTGGGCAACTCACCCCTCCACTTT	CASSPGLGNSPLHF
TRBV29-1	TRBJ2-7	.	TGCAGCGTTTCGAGGGGGTACGAGCAGTACTTC	CSVSRGYEQYF
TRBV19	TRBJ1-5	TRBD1	TGTGCCAGTACCGTGACAGGGCTGCAGCCCCAGCATTTT	CASTVTGLQPQHF
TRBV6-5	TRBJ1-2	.	TGTGCCAGCAGTTACGCTGGCCAGGGTCGCAGCTATGGCTACACCTTC	CASSYAGQGRSYGYTF
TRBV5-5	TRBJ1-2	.	TGTGCCAGCAGTGCCGGGGGGGGCTATGGCTACACCTTC	CASSAGGGYGYTF
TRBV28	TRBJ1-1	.	TGTGCCAGCAGTTCACAGATTTTGAACACTGAAGCTTTCTTT	CASSSQILNTEAFF
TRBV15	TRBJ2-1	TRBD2	TGTGCCACCAGCAGAGATTTTCTAGCGGGGGACAATGAGCAGTTCTTC	CATSRDFLAGDNEQFF
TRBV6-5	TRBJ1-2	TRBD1	TGTGCCAGCAGTTACTCTCCGGGACAGGGGGCGCGGGGCTACACCTTC	CASSYSPGQGARGYTF
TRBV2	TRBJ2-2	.	TGTGCCAGCAGTAACAAGAGGGCGGGGAACACCGGGGAGCTGTTTTTT	CASSNKRAGNTGELFF
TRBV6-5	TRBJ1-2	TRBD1	TGTGCCAGCAGCCGTAACCGACAGGGGAATGGCTACACCTTC	CASSRNRQGNGYTF
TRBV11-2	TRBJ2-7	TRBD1	TGTGCCAGCAGCTTAGCGGACAGGGGCTACGAGCAGTACTTC	CASSLADRGYEQYF
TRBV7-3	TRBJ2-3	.	TGTGCCAGCAGCTTAAGTCGGGGGGCTAGGGATACGCAGTATTTT	CASSLSRGARDTQYF
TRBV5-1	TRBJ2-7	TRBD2	TGCGCCAGCAGGACTAGCGGGAGTTACGAGCAGTACTTC	CASRTSGSYEQYF
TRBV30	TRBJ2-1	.	TGTGCCTGGAGTGGTGGCAGGGAGGACAATGAGCAGTTCTTC	CAWSGGREDNEQFF
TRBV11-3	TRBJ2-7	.	TGTGCCAGCAGCTTACGAGGCAGGGAAGGCTCCTACGAGCAGTACTTC	CASSLRGREGSYEQYF
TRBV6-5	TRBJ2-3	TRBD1	TGTGCCAGCAGCAGACAGGGGGTAGATACGCAGTATTTT	CASSRQGVDTQYF
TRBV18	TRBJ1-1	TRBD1	TGTGCCAGCTCACGCTACAGGGGGCTCGCTGAAGCTTTCTTT	CASSRYRGLAEAFF
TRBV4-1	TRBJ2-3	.	TGCGCCAGCAGGGGACTGCTTCGGAGGAACACAGATACGCAGTATTTT	CASRGLLRRNTDTQYF
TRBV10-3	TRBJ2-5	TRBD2	TGTGCCATCAGTGCGGCGGGGGGGGAGACCCAGTACTTC	CAISAAGGETQYF
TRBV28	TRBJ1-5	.	TGTGCCAGCAGGTCCCCGTCGGGCAATCAGCCCCAGCATTTT	CASRSPSGNQPQHF
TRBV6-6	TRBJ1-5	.	TGTGCCAGCAGTTATAGGAGTCAGCCCCAGCATTTT	CASSYRSQPQHF
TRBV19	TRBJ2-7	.	TGTGCCAGTAGTACCAGAGGGGGGGCTTACGAGCAGTACTTC	CASSTRGGAYEQYF
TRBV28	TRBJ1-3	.	TGTGCCAGCAGTTTACCCGCGGGGGCGCGGGGAAACACCATATATTTT	CASSLPAGARGNTIYF
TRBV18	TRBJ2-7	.	TGTGCCAGCTCACCAAGCTCTTACGAGCAGTACTTC	CASSPSSYEQYF